This T cell receptor beta chain was captured by sequencing in a study of blood T cell repertoires in COVID-19. Overall study context: In each case, the material was cDNA or gDNA derived from T cells, B-cell-depleted T cells, or PBMCs.

Germline CDR1 is SGHTA and CDR2 is FQGNSA. The CDR3 consists of 14 residues. Trimming removed 4 bases from V and 7 bases from J; junction bases left unmatched: 2. This clone appeared a few times. Living in under 30 US areas, the participants were between roughly 18 and 95 years of age. Participant-reported clinical history was the basis for cohort assignment. Measured with immunoSEQ multiplex PCR; TCRdb has only the in-frame clones, and not every one. Of about 270,000 clones listed, about 87% were seen once; the top ten hold about 4%. The sequenced sample was PBMCs or T cells enriched from blood (not recorded which). The chain combines TRBV7-2 with TRBJ2-7; 15 nucleotides agree with TRBD2. The receptor's source is a woman aged 25 to 39 with acute COVID-19. The CDR3 here is CASSSGLAGGEQYF. CDR3 DNA: TGTGCCAGCAGCTCGGGACTAGCGGGAGGAGAGCAGTACTTC. Full variable domain (outside the CDR3, taken from reference TRBV7-2 and TRBJ2-7): GAGVSQSPSNKVTEKGKDVELRCDPISGHTALYWYRQSLGQGLEFLIYFQGNSAPDKSGLPSDRFSAERTGGSVSTLTIQRTQQEDSAVYLCASSSGLAGGEQYFGPGTRLTVT.